This entry lists 19 T cell receptor beta chains sequenced from one sample in a study of blood T cell repertoires in COVID-19. Clones were sequenced by immunoSEQ multiplex PCR, and TCRdb holds only the in-frame ones, with some missing. The sample consists of 300,000 to 400,000 clones, 88% of them appearing once. What was sequenced was peripheral blood. All receptors derive from a woman between 45 and 60 years old with active or convalescent COVID-19.

V usage is TRBV27 and J usage is TRBJ1-2; TRBD1 is a possible D gene (6 bases). The CDR3 runs to 16 residues. The germline V and J ends were trimmed by 4 bases and 8 bases, with 23 bases remaining between them. Germline V CDR1 and CDR2: MNHEY, SMNVEV (reference sequence). CDR3 loop: CASSSPQGRGSWGYTF. CDR3 in DNA: TGTGCCAGCAGTTCCCCGCAGGGGAGGGGGAGTTGGGGCTACACCTTC.

The rearrangement joins TRBV19 to TRBJ1-1; 8 bases map to TRBD1. Germline V gene lookup returns CDR1 LNHDA and CDR2 SQIVND (reference sequence). J lost 4 bases, V lost 3 bases, and 10 bases had no gene match. This CDR3 contains 16 residues. The chain's CDR3 is CASSIPAGGGITEAFF. DNA for the CDR3: TGTGCCAGTAGTATCCCCGCAGGGGGCGGAATCACTGAAGCTTTCTTT. Supplemented by reference TRBV19 and TRBJ1-1, the full variable domain reads DGGITQSPKYLFRKEGQNVTLSCEQNLNHDAMYWYRQDPGQGLRLIYYSQIVNDFQKGDIAEGYSVSREKKESFPLTVTSAQKNPTAFYLCASSIPAGGGITEAFFGQGTRLTVV.

This sequence joins TRBV27 and TRBJ2-4; perhaps TRBD1 as D (6 bases). Germline CDR1 is MNHEY and CDR2 is SMNVEV (reference sequence). The CDR3 length is 18 residues. V gave up 5 bases and J gave up 0 bases, with 20 bases separating them. CDR3 coding DNA: TGTGCCAGCAGTCCAAGACAGGTTTGGGCCCAAGCCAAAAACATTCAGTACTTC. Residues: CASSPRQVWAQAKNIQYF.

This clone has only one observation. The chain employs TRBV29-1 and TRBJ2-1, with 12 positions matching TRBD2. V lost 5 bases and J lost 4; bases outside the gene matches: 9. Germline CDR1 is SQVTM and CDR2 is ANQGSEA. The CDR3 spans 16 residues. The DNA for the CDR3 is TGCAGCGTTCATTCGGCTAGCGGGGGGGCGTACAATGAGCAGTTCTTC. Protein product: CSVHSASGGAYNEQFF.

The rearrangement uses TRBV9 and TRBJ2-1; the match to TRBD2 covers 14 bases. Germline CDR1 SGDLS, CDR2 YYNGEE. The trim removed 4 bases at V and 0 bases at J, leaving 12 bases unmatched. The CDR3 has 20 residues. CDR3 protein: CASSITGTSGGPPSYNEQFF. The CDR3 DNA is TGTGCCAGCAGCATTACTGGGACTAGCGGGGGCCCTCCCTCCTACAATGAGCAGTTCTTC.

The chain carries TRBV19 and TRBJ2-7, with TRBD1 matching over 9 bases. V shed 5 bases and J 3 bases; nucleotides not matched to a gene: 11. CDR1 LNHDA and CDR2 SQIVND come from the germline V gene (reference sequence). The CDR3 runs to 16 residues. The CDR3: CASSGKTGGKSYEQYF. The CDR3 coding sequence is TGTGCCAGTAGTGGGAAAACAGGGGGCAAAAGCTACGAGCAGTACTTC.

The chain carries TRBV6-2 or TRBV6-3 and TRBJ2-7; D gene uncertain. The CDR3 contains 15 residues. V lost 0 bases, J lost 6 bases, and 15 bases lay in between. CDR1 and CDR2 from the germline V gene are MNHEY and SVGEGT. The CDR3 is CASSYSGTPRVEQYF. DNA of the CDR3: TGTGCCAGCAGTTACTCGGGTACACCCCGGGTCGAGCAGTACTTC.

Only a few counts were recorded for this clone. The chain links TRBV4-3 to TRBJ1-1; weak D call: TRBD1 (5 bases). The CDR3 has 14 residues. Germline CDR1 LGHNA, CDR2 YSLEER. V was cut by 1 base and J by 7 bases, with 13 bases left in between. CDR3 nucleotides: TGCGCCAGCAGCCAAGTCGCGGGGGATAGTGAAGCTTTCTTT. Residues: CASSQVAGDSEAFF.

The chain links TRBV5-4 to TRBJ2-3, with 9 bases aligning to TRBD1. The V and J ends lost 5 bases and 2 bases, in that order; junction bases with no gene match: 12. This CDR3 has 17 residues. The germline V gene has CDR1 SGHNT and CDR2 YYREEE (reference sequence). This chain's CDR3 is CASRKDAGTGITDTQYF. The CDR3, as DNA: TGTGCCAGCAGGAAGGACGCCGGGACAGGGATCACAGATACGCAGTATTTT. The whole variable domain, filled in from reference TRBV5-4 and TRBJ2-3, reads ETGVTQSPTHLIKTRGQQVTLRCSSQSGHNTVSWYQQALGQGPQFIFQYYREEENGRGNFPPRFSGLQFPNYSSELNVNALELDDSALYLCASRKDAGTGITDTQYFGPGTRLTVL.

The V call is TRBV4-1, the J call TRBJ1-1; 7 bases are a match to TRBD1. With 4 bases clipped from V and 9 bases from J, the junction kept 20 bases outside the gene matches. CDR1 is MGHRA, CDR2 YSYEKL, per germline. This CDR3 has 17 amino acids. The CDR3 coding sequence is TGCGCCAGCAGCCCCTCAGTGGTATCCAAGGGACAGAAAAAAGCTTTCTTT. This codes for CASSPSVVSKGQKKAFF.

This sequence joins TRBV6-6 and TRBJ2-7, with a possible D match to TRBD2 (5 bases). Germline assignment: CDR1 MNHNY and CDR2 SVGAGI (reference sequence). The CDR3 is made up of 13 amino acids. V was shortened by 6 bases and J by 4 bases, with 13 bases between the two germline ends. CDR3 DNA sequence: TGTGCCAGCAGGACCGGGAACATATACGAGCAGTACTTC. Translating gives CASRTGNIYEQYF.

CDR3 DNA: TGCGCCAGCAGCTTGGAATCGGATTCACCCCTCCACTTT. The encoded protein is CASSLESDSPLHF. This chain uses TRBV5-1 with TRBJ1-6, with no clear D. Germline V lookup: CDR1 SGHRS, CDR2 YFSETQ. This CDR3 region has 13 residues. V was pared by 0 bases and J by 8 bases, with 6 bases between.

The chain employs TRBV11-1 and TRBJ1-2; no reliable D call. This CDR3 contains 14 residues. The V end lost 0 bases, the J end lost 2 bases, and 7 bases lay between the germline ends. Germline CDR1 reads SGHAT; CDR2 reads FQDESV (reference sequence). CDR3 DNA sequence: TGTGCCAGCAGCTTAGCCCCACAGAACTATGGCTACACCTTC. It codes for CASSLAPQNYGYTF.

This clone came up a few times. This chain uses TRBV5-1 with TRBJ1-6, with D uncertain. The V and J ends lost 0 bases and 10 bases respectively, with 8 bases between them. Germline CDR1 is SGHRS and CDR2 is YFSETQ. The CDR3 sequence is 13 residues long. The CDR3 region has the DNA TGCGCCAGCAGCTTGGGGGGAGGCTCACCCCTCCACTTT. It specifies CASSLGGGSPLHF. The full variable domain, rest sourced from reference TRBV5-1 and TRBJ1-6, is KAGVTQTPRYLIKTRGQQVTLSCSPISGHRSVSWYQQTPGQGLQFLFEYFSETQRNKGNFPGRFSGRQFSNSRSEMNVSTLELGDSALYLCASSLGGGSPLHFGNGTRLTVT.

The V call is TRBV2, the J call TRBJ2-2; 8 bases fit TRBD1. CDR1 is SNHLY, CDR2 FYNNEI, per germline. CDR3 length equals 15 residues. V was clipped by 4 bases and J by 6 bases; unmatched bases: 7. The CDR3 nucleotides are TGTGCCAGCAGTGGCGCAACAGGGGGAGCCGGGGAGCTGTTTTTT. Translated: CASSGATGGAGELFF.

About this clone itself: Other DNA sequences of this sample code for an identical CDR3. V and J are TRBV7-2 and TRBJ2-7, with D unresolved. The CDR3 extends over 12 amino acids. Germline loops: CDR1 SGHTA, CDR2 FQGNSA. The V end was cut by 2 bases, the J end by 4 bases, with 6 bases between. The CDR3, as DNA: TGTGCCAGCAGCTTAACCGGGTACGAGCAGTACTTC. Protein sequence: CASSLTGYEQYF.

This clone has a single count. The genes are TRBV4-1 and TRBJ2-3, with 8 bases lining up with TRBD2. In germline, CDR1 is MGHRA, CDR2 YSYEKL. The CDR3 runs 18 residues. The junction had 13 bases not matched to a gene; V was cut back by 0 bases and J by 5 bases. The CDR3 sequence: CASSQDGRNGGAKDTQYF. In DNA form, the CDR3 reads TGCGCCAGCAGCCAAGATGGTAGAAACGGGGGGGCCAAAGATACGCAGTATTTT.

The chain recombines TRBV4-2 with TRBJ2-1, with TRBD2 identical over 13 bases. Trimming cost V 4 bases and J 8 bases; bases outside gene matches: 5. Germline CDR1 and CDR2: LGHNA and YNFKEQ. The CDR3 has 15 residues. CDR3 residues: CASSPGLAGVDEQFF. In nucleotides, the CDR3 is TGTGCCAGCAGCCCCGGACTAGCGGGAGTGGATGAGCAGTTCTTC.

V usage is TRBV19 and J usage is TRBJ2-1, with a weak D call TRBD2 (6 bases). The CDR3 is 15 amino acids. The V end lost 3 bases, the J end lost 9 bases, and 18 bases lay between the germline ends. Germline CDR1 reads LNHDA; CDR2 reads SQIVND (reference sequence). This CDR3 is CASSMRGLRAVEQFF. In DNA, the CDR3 is TGTGCCAGTAGTATGCGGGGCTTGCGCGCAGTTGAGCAGTTCTTC.